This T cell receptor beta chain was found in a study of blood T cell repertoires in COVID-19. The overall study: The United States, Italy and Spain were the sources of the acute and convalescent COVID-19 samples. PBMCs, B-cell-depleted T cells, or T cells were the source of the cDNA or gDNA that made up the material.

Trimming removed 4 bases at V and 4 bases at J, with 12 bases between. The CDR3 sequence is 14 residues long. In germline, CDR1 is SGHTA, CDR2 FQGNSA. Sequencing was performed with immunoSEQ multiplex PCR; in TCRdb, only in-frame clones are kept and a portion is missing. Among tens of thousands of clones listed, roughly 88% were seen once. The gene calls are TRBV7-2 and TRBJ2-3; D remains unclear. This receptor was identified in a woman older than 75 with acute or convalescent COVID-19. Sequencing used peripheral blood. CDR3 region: CASSSPRLADTQYF. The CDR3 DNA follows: TGTGCCAGCAGCTCCCCTAGACTGGCAGATACGCAGTATTTT.